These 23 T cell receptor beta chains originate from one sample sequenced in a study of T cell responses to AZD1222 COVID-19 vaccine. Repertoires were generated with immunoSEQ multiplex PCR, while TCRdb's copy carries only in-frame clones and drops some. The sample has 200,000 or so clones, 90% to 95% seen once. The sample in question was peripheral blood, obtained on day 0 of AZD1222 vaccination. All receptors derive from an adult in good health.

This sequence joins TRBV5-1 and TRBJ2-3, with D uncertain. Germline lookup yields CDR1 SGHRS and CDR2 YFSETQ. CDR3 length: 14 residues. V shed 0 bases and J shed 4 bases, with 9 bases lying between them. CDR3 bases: TGCGCCAGCAGCTTGGCGCAGACCTCAGATACGCAGTATTTT. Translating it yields CASSLAQTSDTQYF.

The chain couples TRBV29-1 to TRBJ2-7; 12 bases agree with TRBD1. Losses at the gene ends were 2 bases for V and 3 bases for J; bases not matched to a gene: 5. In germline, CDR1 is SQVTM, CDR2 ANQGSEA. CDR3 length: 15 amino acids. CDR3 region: CSVESGDRGLYEQYF. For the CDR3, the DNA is TGCAGCGTTGAAAGTGGGGACAGGGGGCTCTACGAGCAGTACTTC.

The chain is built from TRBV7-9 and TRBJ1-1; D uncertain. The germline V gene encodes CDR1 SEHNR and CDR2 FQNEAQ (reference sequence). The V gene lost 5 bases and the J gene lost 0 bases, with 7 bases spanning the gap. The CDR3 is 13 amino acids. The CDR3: CASSQVLNTEAFF. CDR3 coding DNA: TGTGCCAGCAGCCAAGTCCTGAACACTGAAGCTTTCTTT.

This CDR3 is CASSPLAGSYEQYF. As DNA, the CDR3 is TGTGCCAGCAGCCCGCTGGCCGGATCCTACGAGCAGTACTTC. This chain joins TRBV11-1 and TRBJ2-7; D gene uncertain. CDR1 and CDR2 from the germline V gene are SGHAT and FQDESV (reference sequence). The CDR3 consists of 14 residues. V lost 5 bases, J lost 1 base, and 12 bases lay in between.

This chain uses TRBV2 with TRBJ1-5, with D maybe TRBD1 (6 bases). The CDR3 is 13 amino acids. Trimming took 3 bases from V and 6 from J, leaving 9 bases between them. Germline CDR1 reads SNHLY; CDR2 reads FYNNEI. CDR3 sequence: CASSDNRAQPQHF. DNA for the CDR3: TGTGCCAGCAGTGACAACAGGGCTCAGCCCCAGCATTTT.

The CDR3 sequence is CASSYSASGIGGKAFF. CDR3 sequence (DNA): TGTGCCAGCAGTTATTCCGCATCGGGGATAGGAGGAAAAGCTTTCTTT. The V and J genes are TRBV6-5 and TRBJ1-1, with D uncertain. The CDR3 loop spans 16 amino acids. Germline-derived CDR1 and CDR2 are MNHEY and SVGAGI. The V and J ends lost 3 bases and 9 bases respectively, with 23 bases between them.

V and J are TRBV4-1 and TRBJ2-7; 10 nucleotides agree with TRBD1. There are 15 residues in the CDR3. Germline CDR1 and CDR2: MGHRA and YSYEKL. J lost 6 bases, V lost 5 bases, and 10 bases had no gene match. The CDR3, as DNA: TGCGCCAGCAGCTGGGGACAGGGGCGCAGTGGCGAGCAGTACTTC. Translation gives CASSWGQGRSGEQYF.

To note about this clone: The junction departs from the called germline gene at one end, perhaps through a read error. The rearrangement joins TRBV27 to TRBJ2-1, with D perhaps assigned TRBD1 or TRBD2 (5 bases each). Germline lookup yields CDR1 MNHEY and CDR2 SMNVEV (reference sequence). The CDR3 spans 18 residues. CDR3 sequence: CAGSYRESRDRTYNEQFF. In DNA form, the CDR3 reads TGTGCCGGCAGTTACAGAGAATCCCGGGACCGAACCTACAATGAGCAGTTCTTC.

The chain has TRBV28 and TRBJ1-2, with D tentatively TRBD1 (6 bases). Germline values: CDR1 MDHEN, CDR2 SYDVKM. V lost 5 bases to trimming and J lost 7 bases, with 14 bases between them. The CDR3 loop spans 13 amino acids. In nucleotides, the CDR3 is TGTGCCAGCAGTCTCTCGGGGGCCAGTGGCTACACCTTC. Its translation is CASSLSGASGYTF.

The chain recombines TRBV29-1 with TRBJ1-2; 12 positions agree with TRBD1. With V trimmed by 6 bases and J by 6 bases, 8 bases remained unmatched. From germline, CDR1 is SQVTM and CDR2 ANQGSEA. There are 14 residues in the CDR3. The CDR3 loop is CSVAWGQGANGYTF. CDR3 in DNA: TGCAGCGTCGCCTGGGGACAGGGGGCGAATGGCTACACCTTC.

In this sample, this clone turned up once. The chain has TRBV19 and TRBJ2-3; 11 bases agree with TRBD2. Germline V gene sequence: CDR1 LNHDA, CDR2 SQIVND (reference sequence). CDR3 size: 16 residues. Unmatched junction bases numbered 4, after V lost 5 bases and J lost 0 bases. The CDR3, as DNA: TGTGCCAGTAGTTTCCGGACTAGCGGGAGCACAGATACGCAGTATTTT. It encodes CASSFRTSGSTDTQYF.

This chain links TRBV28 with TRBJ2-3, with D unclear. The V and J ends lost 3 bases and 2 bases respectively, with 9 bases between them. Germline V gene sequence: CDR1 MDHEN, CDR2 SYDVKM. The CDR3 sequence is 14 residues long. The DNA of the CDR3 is TGTGCCAGCAGTTTTAGCAGTAACACAGATACGCAGTATTTT. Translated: CASSFSSNTDTQYF.

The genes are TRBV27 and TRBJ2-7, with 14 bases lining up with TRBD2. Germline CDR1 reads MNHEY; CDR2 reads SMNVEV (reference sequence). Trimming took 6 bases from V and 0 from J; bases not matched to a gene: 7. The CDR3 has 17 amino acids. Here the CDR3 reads CASRGLAGDPLSYEQYF. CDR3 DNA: TGTGCCAGCAGGGGACTAGCGGGAGACCCACTCTCCTACGAGCAGTACTTC.

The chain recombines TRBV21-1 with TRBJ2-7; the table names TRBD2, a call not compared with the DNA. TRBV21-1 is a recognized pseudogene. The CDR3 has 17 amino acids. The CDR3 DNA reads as TGTGCCAGCAGCAAAGCGGAGGGGAGGTGTAGTTCCTACGAGCAGTACTTC. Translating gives CASSKAEGRCSSYEQYF.

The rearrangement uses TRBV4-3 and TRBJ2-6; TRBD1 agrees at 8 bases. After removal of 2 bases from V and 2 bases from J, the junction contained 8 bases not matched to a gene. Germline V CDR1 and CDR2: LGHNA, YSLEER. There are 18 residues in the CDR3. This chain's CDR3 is CASSQIRTGTAGANVLTF. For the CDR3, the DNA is TGCGCCAGCAGCCAAATCAGGACAGGGACGGCTGGGGCCAACGTCCTGACTTTC.

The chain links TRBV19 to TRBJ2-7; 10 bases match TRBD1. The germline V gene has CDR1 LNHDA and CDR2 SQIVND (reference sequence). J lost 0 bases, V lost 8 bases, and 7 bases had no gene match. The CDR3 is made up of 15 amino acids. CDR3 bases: TGTGCCAGTGGCCAGACAGGGGGCCCCTCCTACGAGCAGTACTTC. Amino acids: CASGQTGGPSYEQYF. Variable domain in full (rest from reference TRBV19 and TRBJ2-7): DGGITQSPKYLFRKEGQNVTLSCEQNLNHDAMYWYRQDPGQGLRLIYYSQIVNDFQKGDIAEGYSVSREKKESFPLTVTSAQKNPTAFYLCASGQTGGPSYEQYFGPGTRLTVT.

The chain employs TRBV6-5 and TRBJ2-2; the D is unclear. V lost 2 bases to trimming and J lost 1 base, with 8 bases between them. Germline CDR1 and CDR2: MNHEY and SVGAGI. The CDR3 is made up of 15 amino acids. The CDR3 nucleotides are TGTGCCAGCAGTTACAGATCACAGAACACCGGGGAGCTGTTTTTT. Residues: CASSYRSQNTGELFF.

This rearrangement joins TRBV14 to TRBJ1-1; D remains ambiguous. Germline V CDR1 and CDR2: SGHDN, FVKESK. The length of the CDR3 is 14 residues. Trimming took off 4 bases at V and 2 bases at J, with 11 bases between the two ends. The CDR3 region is CASSPINSNTEAFF. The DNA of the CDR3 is TGTGCCAGCAGCCCGATTAACAGCAACACTGAAGCTTTCTTT.

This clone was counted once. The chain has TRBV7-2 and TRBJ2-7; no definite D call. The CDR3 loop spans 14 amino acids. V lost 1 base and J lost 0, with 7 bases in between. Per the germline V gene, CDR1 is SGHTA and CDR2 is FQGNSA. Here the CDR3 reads CASSLDSNSYEQYF. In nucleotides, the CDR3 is TGTGCCAGCAGCTTAGACAGTAACTCCTACGAGCAGTACTTC.

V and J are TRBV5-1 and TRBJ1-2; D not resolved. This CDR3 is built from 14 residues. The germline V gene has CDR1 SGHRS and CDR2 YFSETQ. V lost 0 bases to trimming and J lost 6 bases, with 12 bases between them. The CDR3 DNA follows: TGCGCCAGCAGCTTGGAGAGGGTTTTAGATGGCTACACCTTC. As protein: CASSLERVLDGYTF.

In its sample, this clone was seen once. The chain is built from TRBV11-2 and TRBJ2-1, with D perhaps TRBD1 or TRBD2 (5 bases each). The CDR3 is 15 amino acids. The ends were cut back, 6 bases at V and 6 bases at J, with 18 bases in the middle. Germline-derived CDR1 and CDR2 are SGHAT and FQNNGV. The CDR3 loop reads CASRQPGVRGNEQFF. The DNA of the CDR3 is TGTGCCAGCAGGCAGCCCGGGGTAAGGGGCAATGAGCAGTTCTTC.

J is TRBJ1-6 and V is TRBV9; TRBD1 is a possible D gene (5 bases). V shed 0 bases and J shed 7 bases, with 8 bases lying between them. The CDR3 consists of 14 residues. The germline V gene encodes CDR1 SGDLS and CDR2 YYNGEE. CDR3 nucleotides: TGTGCCAGCAGCGTAGTCCGGGGGAATTCACCCCTCCACTTT. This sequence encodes CASSVVRGNSPLHF. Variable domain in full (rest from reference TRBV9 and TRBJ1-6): DSGVTQTPKHLITATGQRVTLRCSPRSGDLSVYWYQQSLDQGLQFLIQYYNGEERAKGNILERFSAQQFPDLHSELNLSSLELGDSALYFCASSVVRGNSPLHFGNGTRLTVT.

The CDR3 bases are TGTGCCAGCAGTTTATCGTCGGTGCCAGCGGGAGTCGATACGCAGTATTTT. It specifies CASSLSSVPAGVDTQYF. The chain has TRBV27 and TRBJ2-3; 8 bases agree with TRBD2. V was clipped by 0 bases and J by 6 bases; unmatched bases: 11. Germline V gene sequence: CDR1 MNHEY, CDR2 SMNVEV (reference sequence). The CDR3 is 17 residues long.